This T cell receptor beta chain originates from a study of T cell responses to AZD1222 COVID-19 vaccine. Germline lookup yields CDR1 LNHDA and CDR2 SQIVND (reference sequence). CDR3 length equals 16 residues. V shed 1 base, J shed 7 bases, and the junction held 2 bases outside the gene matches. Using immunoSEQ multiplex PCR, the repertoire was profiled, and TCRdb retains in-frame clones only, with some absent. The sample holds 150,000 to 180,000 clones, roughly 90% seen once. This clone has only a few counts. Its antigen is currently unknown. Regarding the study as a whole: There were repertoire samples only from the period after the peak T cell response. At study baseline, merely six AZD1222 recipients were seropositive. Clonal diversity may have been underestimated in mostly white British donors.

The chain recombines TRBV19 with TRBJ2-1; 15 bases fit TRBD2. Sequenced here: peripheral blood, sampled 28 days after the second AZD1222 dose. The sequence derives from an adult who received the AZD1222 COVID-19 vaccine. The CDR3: CASSIGTSGRGNEQFF. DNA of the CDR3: TGTGCCAGTAGTATAGGGACTAGCGGGAGGGGGAATGAGCAGTTCTTC.